One TCR beta chain is described in this entry. Its cognate antigen is unknown. Data came from immunoSEQ multiplex PCR; TCRdb stores just in-frame clones and leaves some out. The sample lists tens of thousands of clones, approximately 80% occurring once. Regarding time point: blood 2 weeks post-SBRT. Treatment indicated: 15 Gy SBRT to primary tumor, nephrectomy 4 weeks later. Serial blood draws occurred at baseline and 2 and 4 weeks post-SBRT. The record originates from a study of radiation and T cells in renal cell carcinoma. Findings of the study overall: In blood, top tumor clones expanded by 2 weeks, shrinking by 4. No pretreatment tumor biopsies were available for baseline clonotypes.

Trimming left V 0 bases short and J 5 bases short, with 7 bases between. Germline V gene lookup returns CDR1 SGHTA and CDR2 FQGNSA. The length of the CDR3 is 13 residues. This TCR derives from a woman between 65 and 79 years old with renal cell carcinoma. V usage is TRBV7-2 and J usage is TRBJ2-5, with no clear D. The source material was blood, sampled from a patient whose treatment included radiotherapy and nephrectomy. CDR3 sequence: CASSLAGWETQYF. Written as DNA, the CDR3 is TGTGCCAGCAGCTTAGCAGGATGGGAGACCCAGTACTTC. Combining the CDR3 with reference TRBV7-2 and TRBJ2-5 gives the whole variable domain GAGVSQSPSNKVTEKGKDVELRCDPISGHTALYWYRQSLGQGLEFLIYFQGNSAPDKSGLPSDRFSAERTGGSVSTLTIQRTQQEDSAVYLCASSLAGWETQYFGPGTRLLVL.